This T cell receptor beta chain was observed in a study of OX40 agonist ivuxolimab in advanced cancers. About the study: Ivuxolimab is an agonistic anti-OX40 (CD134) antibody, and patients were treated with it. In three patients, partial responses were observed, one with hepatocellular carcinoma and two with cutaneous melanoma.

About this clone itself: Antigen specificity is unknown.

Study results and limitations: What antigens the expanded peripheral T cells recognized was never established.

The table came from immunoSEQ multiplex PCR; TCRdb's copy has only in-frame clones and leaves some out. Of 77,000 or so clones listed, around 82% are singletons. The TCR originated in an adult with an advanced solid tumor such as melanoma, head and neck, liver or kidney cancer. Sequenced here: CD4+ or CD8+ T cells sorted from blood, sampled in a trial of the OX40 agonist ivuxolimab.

CDR3 sequence: CASSSLVDFNTEAFF. The CDR3, as DNA: TGCGCCAGCAGCTCCCTAGTGGACTTTAACACTGAAGCTTTCTTT. This sequence joins TRBV5-1 and TRBJ1-1; D uncertain. Germline lookup yields CDR1 SGHRS and CDR2 YFSETQ. The CDR3 runs to 15 residues. The V and J ends lost 3 bases and 2 bases respectively, with 14 bases between them.